Shown below are 16 T cell receptor beta chains from a single sample sequenced in a study of blood T cell repertoires in COVID-19. Sequenced by immunoSEQ multiplex PCR; TCRdb stores in-frame clones only, minus some. The data contain a few hundred thousand clones, just under 90% of them singletons. Sequencing was performed on peripheral blood. The receptors were gathered from a woman aged 50 to 65 with COVID-19, enrolled during active disease.

This chain joins TRBV23-1 and TRBJ1-1; D is unclear. TRBV23-1 is an ORF; its function is uncertain. The V gene lost 0 bases and the J gene lost 1 base, with 12 bases spanning the gap. The CDR3 loop spans 16 amino acids. The DNA for the CDR3 is TGCGCCAGCAGTCAATCATGGGAGACTCGGAACACTGAAGCTTTCTTT. As protein: CASSQSWETRNTEAFF.

V gene TRBV6-5 combines with J gene TRBJ2-7; the D gene is possibly TRBD2 (6 bases). The CDR3 is 15 residues long. Trimming took off 5 bases at V and 4 bases at J, with 18 bases between the two ends. Germline values: CDR1 MNHEY, CDR2 SVGAGI. In DNA, the CDR3 is TGTGCCAGCAGTCCAGTCGGGGGTACGGCGTACGAGCAGTACTTC. It codes for CASSPVGGTAYEQYF.

In DNA, the CDR3 is TGTGCCAGCAGCGAAAGTCCTTTAGCGGGATCCACCGGGGAGCTGTTTTTT. It specifies CASSESPLAGSTGELFF. The chain is built from TRBV7-2 and TRBJ2-2; 8 positions match TRBD2. The CDR3 covers 17 residues. Germline V lookup: CDR1 SGHTA, CDR2 FQGNSA. Trimming removed 5 bases from V and 4 bases from J; junction bases left unmatched: 12.

The V and J genes are TRBV5-1 and TRBJ2-3, with D hard to call. Germline CDR1 SGHRS, CDR2 YFSETQ. V dropped 1 base and J dropped 0 bases, with 12 bases sitting between them. The CDR3 runs 16 residues. The CDR3 DNA reads as TGCGCCAGCAGCTTGTCTTGGAGTCCTAGCACAGATACGCAGTATTTT. It encodes CASSLSWSPSTDTQYF.

The chain links TRBV6-5 to TRBJ1-1; D is undetermined. The CDR3 runs 12 residues. Germline V lookup: CDR1 MNHEY, CDR2 SVGAGI. Trimming pared 8 bases from V and 1 base from J, leaving 8 bases between. For the CDR3, the DNA is TGTGCCAGCCGATCGGGGAACACTGAAGCTTTCTTT. Translation: CASRSGNTEAFF.

This clone was found once. The CDR3 DNA follows: TGTGCCAGCAGCCCAAGGGACAGGGGCAATCAGCCCCAGCATTTT. As protein: CASSPRDRGNQPQHF. The chain is built from TRBV5-8 and TRBJ1-5; 9 nucleotides align to TRBD1. This CDR3 has 15 residues. V was clipped by 4 bases and J by 2 bases; unmatched bases: 4. Per germline, CDR1 SGHTS and CDR2 YDEGEE.

This rearrangement joins TRBV7-2 to TRBJ1-2; a weak D match, TRBD1 (5 bases). Germline V lookup: CDR1 SGHTA, CDR2 FQGNSA. CDR3 length: 15 residues. V was cut by 1 base and J by 2 bases, with 11 bases left in between. For the CDR3, the DNA is TGTGCCAGCAGCTTAGACCGGCAGGGAAACTATGGCTACACCTTC. Protein sequence: CASSLDRQGNYGYTF.

The chain is built from TRBV30 and TRBJ2-7, with D tentatively TRBD2 (5 bases). The CDR3 runs to 14 residues. V was trimmed by 4 bases and J by 0 bases, leaving 13 bases between them. Germline V gene data show CDR1 as GTSNPN and CDR2 as SVGIG (reference sequence). CDR3 sequence reads: CAWTRGGSSYEQYF. As DNA, the CDR3 is TGTGCCTGGACTAGAGGTGGGAGCTCCTACGAGCAGTACTTC.

The rearrangement links TRBV18 to TRBJ2-5, with 7 bases matching TRBD2. The CDR3 is 13 residues long. J lost 5 bases, V lost 2 bases, and 2 bases had no gene match. Germline assignment: CDR1 KGHSH and CDR2 LQKENI. The CDR3 coding sequence is TGTGCCAGCTCACCAGGGAGGGAGGAGACCCAGTACTTC. This encodes CASSPGREETQYF.

This chain uses TRBV30 with TRBJ2-3, with D uncertain. The CDR3 contains 12 residues. CDR1 and CDR2 (germline): GTSNPN, SVGIG (reference sequence). The germline V and J ends were trimmed by 4 bases and 4 bases, with 9 bases remaining between them. CDR3 in DNA: TGTGCCTGGACTCTCCTTGCAGATACGCAGTATTTT. It translates to CAWTLLADTQYF.

CDR3 residues: CASSFSGQGEQYF. CDR3 DNA sequence: TGTGCCAGCAGCTTTTCGGGACAGGGAGAGCAGTACTTC. The J gene is TRBJ2-7, the V gene TRBV11-3; 9 nucleotides agree with TRBD1. This CDR3 has 13 amino acids. Germline V gives CDR1 SGHNT, CDR2 YENEEA. Trimming at V came to 3 bases and at J to 7 bases, leaving 4 bases not matched to a gene.

CDR3 coding DNA: TGTGCCAGCAGCTCAACCGACAGGGTCGACTATGGCTACACCTTC. Amino acid sequence: CASSSTDRVDYGYTF. V usage is TRBV7-2 and J usage is TRBJ1-2; TRBD1 aligns across 7 bases. The junction had 8 bases not matched to a gene; V was cut back by 4 bases and J by 3 bases. Germline V gene sequence: CDR1 SGHTA, CDR2 FQGNSA. The CDR3 sequence is 15 residues long.

This sequence joins TRBV10-1 and TRBJ1-1; D remains ambiguous. The V end was cut by 0 bases, the J end by 1 base, with 6 bases between. CDR1 and CDR2 from the germline V gene are WNHNN and SYGVQD (reference sequence). There are 14 residues in the CDR3. The CDR3 bases are TGCGCCAGCAGTGAGTCGCCCGGGAACACTGAAGCTTTCTTT. Amino acid sequence: CASSESPGNTEAFF.

The chain carries TRBV4-1 and TRBJ1-5; D unresolved. V was trimmed by 1 base and J by 6 bases, leaving 13 bases between them. Germline-derived CDR1 and CDR2 are MGHRA and YSYEKL. The CDR3 extends over 15 amino acids. The CDR3 bases are TGCGCCAGCAGCCAAGTGCAGGTCGGGATTCAGCCCCAGCATTTT. Protein product: CASSQVQVGIQPQHF.

J is TRBJ1-2 and V is TRBV2; D gene unclear. The CDR3 totals 14 residues. Germline lookup yields CDR1 SNHLY and CDR2 FYNNEI. V dropped 7 bases and J dropped 0 bases, with 12 bases sitting between them. The CDR3 protein is CASIPPGTNYGYTF. For the CDR3, the DNA is TGTGCCAGCATCCCGCCGGGAACTAACTATGGCTACACCTTC.

This clone has just a few counts. The chain combines TRBV25-1 with TRBJ1-2; D might be TRBD1 (5 bases). CDR1 is MGHDK and CDR2 is SYGVNS in the germline V gene. The CDR3 runs to 13 residues. V lost 2 bases and J 5 bases, leaving 9 bases between the germline ends. CDR3 protein: CASSEPGPYGYTF. Written as DNA, the CDR3 is TGTGCCAGCAGTGAACCAGGGCCGTATGGCTACACCTTC.